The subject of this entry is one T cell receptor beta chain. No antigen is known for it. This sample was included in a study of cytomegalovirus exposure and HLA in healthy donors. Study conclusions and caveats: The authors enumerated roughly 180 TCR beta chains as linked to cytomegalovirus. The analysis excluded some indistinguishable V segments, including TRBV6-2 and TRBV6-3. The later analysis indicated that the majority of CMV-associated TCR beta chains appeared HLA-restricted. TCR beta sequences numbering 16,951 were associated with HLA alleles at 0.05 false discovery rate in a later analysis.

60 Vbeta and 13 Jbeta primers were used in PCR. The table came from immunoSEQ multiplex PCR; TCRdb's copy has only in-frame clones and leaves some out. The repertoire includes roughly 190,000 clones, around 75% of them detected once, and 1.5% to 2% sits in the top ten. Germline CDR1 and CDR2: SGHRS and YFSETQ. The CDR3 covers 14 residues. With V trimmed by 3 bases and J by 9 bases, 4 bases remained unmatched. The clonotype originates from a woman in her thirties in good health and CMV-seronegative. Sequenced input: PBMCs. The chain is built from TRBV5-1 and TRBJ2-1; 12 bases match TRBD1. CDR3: CASSWDRGRGEQFF. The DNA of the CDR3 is TGCGCCAGCAGCTGGGACAGGGGGCGCGGTGAGCAGTTCTTC.